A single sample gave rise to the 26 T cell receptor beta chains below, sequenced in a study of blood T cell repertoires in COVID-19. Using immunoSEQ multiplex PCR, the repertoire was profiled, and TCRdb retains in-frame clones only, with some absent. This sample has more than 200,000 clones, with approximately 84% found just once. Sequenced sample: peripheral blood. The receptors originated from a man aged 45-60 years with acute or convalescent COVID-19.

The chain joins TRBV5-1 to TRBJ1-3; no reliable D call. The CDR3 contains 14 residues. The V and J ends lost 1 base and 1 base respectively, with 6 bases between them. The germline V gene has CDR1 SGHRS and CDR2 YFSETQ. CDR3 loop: CASSLRESGNTIYF. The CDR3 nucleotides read TGCGCCAGCAGCTTGCGGGAGTCTGGAAACACCATATATTTT.

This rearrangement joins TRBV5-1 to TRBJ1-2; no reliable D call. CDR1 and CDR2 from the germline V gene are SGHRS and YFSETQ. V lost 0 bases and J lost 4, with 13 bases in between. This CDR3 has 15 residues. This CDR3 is CASSLVTEKLYGYTF. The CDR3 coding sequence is TGCGCCAGCAGCTTGGTCACCGAGAAACTCTATGGCTACACCTTC.

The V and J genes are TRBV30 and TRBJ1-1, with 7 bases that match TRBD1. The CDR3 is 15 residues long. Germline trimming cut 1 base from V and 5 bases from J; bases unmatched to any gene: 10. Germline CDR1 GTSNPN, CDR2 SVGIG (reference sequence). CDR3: CAWSETGAGGTEAFF. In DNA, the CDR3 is TGTGCCTGGAGTGAAACAGGGGCCGGTGGGACTGAAGCTTTCTTT.

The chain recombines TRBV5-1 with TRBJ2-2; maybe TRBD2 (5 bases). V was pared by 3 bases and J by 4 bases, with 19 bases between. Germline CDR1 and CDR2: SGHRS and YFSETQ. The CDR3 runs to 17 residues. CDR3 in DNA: TGCGCCAGCAGCTACGGGGTTACCGTCGGGCCCACCGGGGAGCTGTTTTTT. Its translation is CASSYGVTVGPTGELFF.

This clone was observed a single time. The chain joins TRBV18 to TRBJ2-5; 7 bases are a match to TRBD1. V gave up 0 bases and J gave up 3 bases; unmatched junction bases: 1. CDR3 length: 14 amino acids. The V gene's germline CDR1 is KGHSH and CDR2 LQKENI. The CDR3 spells CASSPPRGKETQYF. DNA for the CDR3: TGTGCCAGCTCACCACCCAGGGGGAAAGAGACCCAGTACTTC.

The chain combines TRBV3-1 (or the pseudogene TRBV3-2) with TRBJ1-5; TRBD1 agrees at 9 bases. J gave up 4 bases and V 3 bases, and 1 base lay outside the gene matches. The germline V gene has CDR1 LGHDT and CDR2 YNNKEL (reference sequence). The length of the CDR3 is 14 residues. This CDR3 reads CASSHGQGNQPQHF. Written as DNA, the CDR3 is TGTGCCAGCAGCCATGGACAGGGGAATCAGCCCCAGCATTTT.

CDR3 in amino acids: CASSPGQNTEAFF. The CDR3 region has the DNA TGTGCCAGCAGCCCGGGACAGAACACTGAAGCTTTCTTT. The J gene is TRBJ1-1, the V gene TRBV7-8, with D possibly matching TRBD1 (6 bases). Germline V gene lookup returns CDR1 SGHVS and CDR2 FQNEAQ. V was shortened by 5 bases and J by 1 base, with 8 bases between the two germline ends. CDR3 size: 13 residues.

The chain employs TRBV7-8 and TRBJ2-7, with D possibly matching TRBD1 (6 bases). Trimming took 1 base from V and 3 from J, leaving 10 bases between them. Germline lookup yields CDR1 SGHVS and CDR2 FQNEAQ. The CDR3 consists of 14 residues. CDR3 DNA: TGTGCCAGCAGCTTAGGGGGGCCCGTCTACGAGCAGTACTTC. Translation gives CASSLGGPVYEQYF.

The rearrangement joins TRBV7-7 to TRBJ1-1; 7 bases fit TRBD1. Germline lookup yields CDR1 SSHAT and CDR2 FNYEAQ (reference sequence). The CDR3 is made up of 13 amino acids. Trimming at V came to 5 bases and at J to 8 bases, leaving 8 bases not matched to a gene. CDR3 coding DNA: TGTGCCAGCAGCCCGCGACAGGGTGGCGAAGCTTTCTTT. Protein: CASSPRQGGEAFF.

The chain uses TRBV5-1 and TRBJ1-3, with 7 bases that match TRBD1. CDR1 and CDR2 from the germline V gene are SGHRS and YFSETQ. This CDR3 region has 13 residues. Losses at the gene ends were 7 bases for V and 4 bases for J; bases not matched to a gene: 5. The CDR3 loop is CASGPGQGNTIYF. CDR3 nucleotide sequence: TGCGCCAGCGGGCCGGGACAGGGAAACACCATATATTTT.

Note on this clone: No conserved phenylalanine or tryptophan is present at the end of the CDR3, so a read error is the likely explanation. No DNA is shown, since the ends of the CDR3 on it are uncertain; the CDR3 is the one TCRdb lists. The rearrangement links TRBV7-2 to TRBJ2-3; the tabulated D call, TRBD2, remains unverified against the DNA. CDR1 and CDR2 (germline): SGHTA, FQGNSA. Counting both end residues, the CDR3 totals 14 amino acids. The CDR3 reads CASSLAQASGTWTG.

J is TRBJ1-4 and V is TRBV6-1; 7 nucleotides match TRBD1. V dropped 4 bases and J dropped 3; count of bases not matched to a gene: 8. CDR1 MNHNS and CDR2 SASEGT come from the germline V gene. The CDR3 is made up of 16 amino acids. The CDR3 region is CASSVPAGTANEKLFF. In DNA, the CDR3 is TGTGCCAGCAGTGTTCCTGCCGGGACAGCTAATGAAAAACTGTTTTTT.

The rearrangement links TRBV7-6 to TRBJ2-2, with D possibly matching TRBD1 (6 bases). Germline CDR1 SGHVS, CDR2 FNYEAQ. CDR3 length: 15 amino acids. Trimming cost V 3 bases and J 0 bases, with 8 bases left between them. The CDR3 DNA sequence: TGTGCCAGCAGCTTTGGACAGTCGAACACCGGGGAGCTGTTTTTT. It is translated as CASSFGQSNTGELFF. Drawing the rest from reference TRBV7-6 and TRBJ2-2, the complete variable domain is GAGVSQSPRYKVTKRGQDVALRCDPISGHVSLYWYRQALGQGPEFLTYFNYEAQQDKSGLPNDRFSAERPEGSISTLTIQRTEQRDSAMYRCASSFGQSNTGELFFGEGSRLTVL.

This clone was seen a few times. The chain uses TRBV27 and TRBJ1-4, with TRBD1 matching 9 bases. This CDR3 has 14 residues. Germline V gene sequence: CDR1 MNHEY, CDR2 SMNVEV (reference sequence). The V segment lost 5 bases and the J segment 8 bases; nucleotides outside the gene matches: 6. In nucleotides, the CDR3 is TGTGCCAGCAGTGTACAGGGGGCTAGCGAAAAACTGTTTTTT. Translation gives CASSVQGASEKLFF.

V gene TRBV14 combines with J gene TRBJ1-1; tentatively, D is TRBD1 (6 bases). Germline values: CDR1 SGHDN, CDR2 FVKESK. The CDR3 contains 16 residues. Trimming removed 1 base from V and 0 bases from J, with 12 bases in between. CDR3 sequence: CASSQAVRTVNTEAFF. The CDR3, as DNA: TGTGCCAGCAGCCAAGCCGTCAGGACAGTGAACACTGAAGCTTTCTTT.

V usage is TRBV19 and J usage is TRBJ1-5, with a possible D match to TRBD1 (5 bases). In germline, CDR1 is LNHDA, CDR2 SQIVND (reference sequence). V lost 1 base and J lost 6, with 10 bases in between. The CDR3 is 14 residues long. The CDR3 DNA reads TGTGCCAGTAGTATAGCGGCAGGGATTCAGCCCCAGCATTTT. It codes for CASSIAAGIQPQHF.

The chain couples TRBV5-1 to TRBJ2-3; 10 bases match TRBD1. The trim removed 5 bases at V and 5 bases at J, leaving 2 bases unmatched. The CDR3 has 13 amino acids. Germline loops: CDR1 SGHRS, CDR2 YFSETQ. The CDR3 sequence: CASRGQGLDTQYF. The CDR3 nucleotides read TGCGCCAGCAGGGGACAGGGGCTAGATACGCAGTATTTT.

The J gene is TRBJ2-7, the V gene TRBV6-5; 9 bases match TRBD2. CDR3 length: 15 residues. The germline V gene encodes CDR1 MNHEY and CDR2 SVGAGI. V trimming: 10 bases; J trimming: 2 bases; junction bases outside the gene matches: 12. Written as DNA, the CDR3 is TGTGCCACCCAAGGGGGCCTAGCGGGGACCTACGAGCAGTACTTC. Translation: CATQGGLAGTYEQYF.

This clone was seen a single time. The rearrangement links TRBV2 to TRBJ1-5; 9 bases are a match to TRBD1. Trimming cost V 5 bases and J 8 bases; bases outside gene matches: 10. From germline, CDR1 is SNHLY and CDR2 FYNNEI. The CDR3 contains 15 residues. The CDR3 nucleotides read TGTGCCAGCAGTAGAGAACAGGGGGCGAAGAAGCCCCAGCATTTT. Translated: CASSREQGAKKPQHF.

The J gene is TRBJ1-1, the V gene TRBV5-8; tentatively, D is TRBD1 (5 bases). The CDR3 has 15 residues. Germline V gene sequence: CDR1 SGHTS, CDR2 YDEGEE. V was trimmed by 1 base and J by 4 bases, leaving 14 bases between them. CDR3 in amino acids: CASSLYQGQGTEAFF. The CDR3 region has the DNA TGTGCCAGCAGCTTGTATCAAGGGCAGGGCACTGAAGCTTTCTTT.

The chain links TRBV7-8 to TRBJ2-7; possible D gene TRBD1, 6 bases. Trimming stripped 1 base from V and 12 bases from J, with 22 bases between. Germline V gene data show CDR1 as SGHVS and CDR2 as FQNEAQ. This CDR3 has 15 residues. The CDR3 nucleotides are TGTGCCAGCAGCTTAGGCGCCACCATTGCCGCAGGGGTGTACTTC. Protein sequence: CASSLGATIAAGVYF. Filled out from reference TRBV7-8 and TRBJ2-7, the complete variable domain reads GAGVSQSPRYKVAKRGQDVALRCDPISGHVSLFWYQQALGQGPEFLTYFQNEAQLDKSGLPSDRFFAERPEGSVSTLKIQRTQQEDSAVYLCASSLGATIAAGVYFGPGTRLTVT.

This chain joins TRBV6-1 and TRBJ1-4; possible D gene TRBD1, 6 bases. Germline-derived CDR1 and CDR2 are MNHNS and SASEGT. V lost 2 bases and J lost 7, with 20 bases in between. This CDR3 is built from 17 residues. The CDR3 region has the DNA TGTGCCAGCAGTGAACCGCCCTACATGAGGGGGGGTGAAAAACTGTTTTTT. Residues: CASSEPPYMRGGEKLFF.

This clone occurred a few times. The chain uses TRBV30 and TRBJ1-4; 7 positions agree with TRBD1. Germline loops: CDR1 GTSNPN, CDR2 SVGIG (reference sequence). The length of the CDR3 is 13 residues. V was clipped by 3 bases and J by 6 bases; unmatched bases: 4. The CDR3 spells CAWSRGFDEKLFF. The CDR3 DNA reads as TGTGCCTGGAGCAGGGGGTTTGATGAAAAACTGTTTTTT.

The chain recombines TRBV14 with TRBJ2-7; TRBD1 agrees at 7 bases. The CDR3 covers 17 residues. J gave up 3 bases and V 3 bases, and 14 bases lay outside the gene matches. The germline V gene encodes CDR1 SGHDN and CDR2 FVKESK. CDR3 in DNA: TGTGCCAGCAGCCATTTGATCGGGCGACAGGGTAACTACGAGCAGTACTTC. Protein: CASSHLIGRQGNYEQYF.

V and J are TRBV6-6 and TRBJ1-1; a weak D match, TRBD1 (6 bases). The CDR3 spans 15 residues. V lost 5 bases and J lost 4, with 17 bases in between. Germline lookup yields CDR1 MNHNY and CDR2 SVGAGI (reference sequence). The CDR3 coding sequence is TGTGCCAGCAGTAGATTCAGGGGATTGGGCACTGAAGCTTTCTTT. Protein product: CASSRFRGLGTEAFF.

The CDR3 is CASTPRDRDYGYTF. CDR3 nucleotide sequence: TGTGCCAGCACCCCAAGGGACAGGGACTATGGCTACACCTTC. The J gene is TRBJ1-2, the V gene TRBV3-1 (or the pseudogene TRBV3-2), with TRBD1 matching over 9 bases. Unmatched junction bases numbered 6, after V lost 7 bases and J lost 3 bases. CDR1 is LGHDT and CDR2 is YNNKEL in the germline V gene (reference sequence). The CDR3 totals 14 residues.